The entry below gives a single T cell receptor (beta chain) sequence along with its context. The data derive from a study of T cells after yellow fever vaccination. TCRdb processed the 5' RACE reads anew with MiXCR; each CDR3 protein has one entry. The sample includes 200,000 to 300,000 distinct CDR3 sequences, over 10% of them seen just once. Germline loops: CDR1 DFQATT, CDR2 SNEGSKA (reference sequence). The CDR3 is made up of 15 amino acids. V dropped 5 bases and J dropped 6; count of bases not matched to a gene: 7. This TCR came from a man between 25 and 39 years old who received the YFV17D yellow fever vaccine. The specimen was CD4+ T cells sorted from PBMCs, collected 45 days after the yellow fever booster vaccination. This chain uses TRBV20-1 with TRBJ2-2, with 12 bases that match TRBD2. CDR3 protein: CSACPSGRVAGELFF. The CDR3 coding sequence is TGCAGTGCTTGCCCTAGCGGGAGGGTGGCCGGGGAGCTGTTTTTT.